This TCR beta chain was sequenced for a study of control samples from healthy donors and cancer patients. Per germline, CDR1 SGHRS and CDR2 YFSETQ. This CDR3 is built from 14 residues. Between the trimmed V and J ends, which lost 4 bases and 3 bases, there was a span of 11 bases. Clones were read by immunoSEQ multiplex PCR, and TCRdb kept only the in-frame ones, dropping some. The table records 130,000 or so clones, roughly 88% of them present only once. The receptor comes from a middle-aged man in good health. The specimen sequenced was blood. The chain uses TRBV5-1 and TRBJ2-1, with D perhaps matching TRBD1 (6 bases). The CDR3 spells CASSLWTVYNEQFF. The CDR3 DNA follows: TGCGCCAGCAGCCTATGGACAGTCTACAATGAGCAGTTCTTC. Complete variable domain (other parts from reference TRBV5-1 and TRBJ2-1): KAGVTQTPRYLIKTRGQQVTLSCSPISGHRSVSWYQQTPGQGLQFLFEYFSETQRNKGNFPGRFSGRQFSNSRSEMNVSTLELGDSALYLCASSLWTVYNEQFFGPGTRLTVL.